This T cell receptor beta chain was documented in a study of blood T cell repertoires in COVID-19. Study members were between about 18 and 100 years old and lived in approximately 25 US regions. Participant-given clinical history determined each cohort assignment. Participants classified as exposed had met a COVID-19 case within 2 weeks before study entry. Original methodology: Reference gene primer amplification in the assay estimated nucleated cell counts. This table comes from immunoSEQ multiplex PCR, and its TCRdb copy is limited to in-frame clones, with some not included. The DNA gave D and trimming, while V, J and clone size come from that table. This sample has a few hundred thousand clones, with 86% found just once. This TCR came from a woman aged 30 to 39 who had been exposed to COVID-19. The sequencing sample was made of PBMCs or T cells enriched from blood (not recorded which).

The CDR3 spells CASSLDSSYEQYF. DNA of the CDR3: TGTGCCAGCAGCCTGGACAGCTCCTACGAGCAGTACTTC. This sequence joins TRBV12-3 or TRBV12-4 and TRBJ2-7, with TRBD1 as a possible D gene (6 bases). The CDR3 is 13 residues long. With 6 bases removed from V and 0 bases from J, the gap between germline ends came to 9 bases.